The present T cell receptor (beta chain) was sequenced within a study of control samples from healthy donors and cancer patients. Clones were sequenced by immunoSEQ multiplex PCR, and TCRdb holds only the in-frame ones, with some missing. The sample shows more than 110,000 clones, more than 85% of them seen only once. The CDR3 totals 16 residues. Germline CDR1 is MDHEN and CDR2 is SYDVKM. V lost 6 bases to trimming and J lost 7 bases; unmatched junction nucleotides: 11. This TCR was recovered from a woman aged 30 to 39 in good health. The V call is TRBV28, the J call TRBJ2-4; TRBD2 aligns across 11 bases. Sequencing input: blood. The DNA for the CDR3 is TGTGCCAGCAGCCAGACTAGCGGGACTCTCGGGAACATTCAGTACTTC. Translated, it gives CASSQTSGTLGNIQYF.